This passage covers 18 T cell receptor beta chains from one sample sequenced in a study of cytomegalovirus exposure and HLA in healthy donors. The PCR employed 60 Vbeta primers together with 13 Jbeta primers. Sequenced by immunoSEQ multiplex PCR; TCRdb stores in-frame clones only, minus some. The table has around 130,000 clones, roughly 70% seen once. Sample: PBMCs. The receptor source for this set is a man aged 40-49 years in good health and CMV-seropositive.

V gene TRBV4-1 combines with J gene TRBJ2-5; D might be TRBD1 (5 bases). The J call may be wrong; the DNA end is better matched by TRBJ2-7. Germline CDR1 reads MGHRA; CDR2 reads YSYEKL. The CDR3 is 14 amino acids. The CDR3 DNA follows: TGCGCCAGCAGCTTAGACAGCTTCTCCTACGAGCAGTACTTC. It yields the protein CASSLDSFSYEQYF.

The chain carries TRBV5-6 and TRBJ2-7; 14 bases match TRBD2. V shed 4 bases and J 9 bases; nucleotides not matched to a gene: 9. CDR3 length equals 15 residues. The germline CDR1 and CDR2 sequences are SGHDT and YYEEEE. The CDR3 DNA is TGTGCCAGCAGCCTACCGGGACTAGCGGGAGCAGGGCAGTACTTC. Protein product: CASSLPGLAGAGQYF.

The CDR3 DNA sequence: TGTGCCAGCAGCTTAGCCCTATTGGGCCGGAGGGGCTCCTACAATGAGCAGTTCTTC. It specifies CASSLALLGRRGSYNEQFF. The chain carries TRBV7-6 and TRBJ2-1; maybe TRBD2 (6 bases). The germline V gene has CDR1 SGHVS and CDR2 FNYEAQ. The CDR3 consists of 19 residues. Trimming stripped 0 bases from V and 0 bases from J, with 18 bases between.

The chain joins TRBV5-1 to TRBJ1-2; 7 bases fit TRBD1. Germline CDR1 is SGHRS and CDR2 is YFSETQ. Losses at the gene ends were 5 bases for V and 8 bases for J; bases not matched to a gene: 9. The CDR3 covers 13 residues. The CDR3 sequence is CASRYTGASGYTF. CDR3 DNA sequence: TGCGCCAGCAGATACACAGGGGCGAGCGGCTACACCTTC.

This sequence joins TRBV27 and TRBJ1-1, with D unresolved. The CDR3 is made up of 13 amino acids. V lost 2 bases and J lost 0, with 4 bases in between. Per germline, CDR1 MNHEY and CDR2 SMNVEV (reference sequence). The DNA for the CDR3 is TGTGCCAGCAGTTTAATAATGAACACTGAAGCTTTCTTT. This encodes CASSLIMNTEAFF.

This sequence joins TRBV4-2 and TRBJ1-4; D uncertain. Trimming removed 0 bases from V and 2 bases from J, with 10 bases in between. The length of the CDR3 is 16 residues. Germline values: CDR1 LGHNA, CDR2 YNFKEQ. The CDR3 spells CASSQEIGRTNEKLFF. In DNA, the CDR3 is TGTGCCAGCAGCCAAGAGATCGGGAGGACTAATGAAAAACTGTTTTTT.

The chain links TRBV10-3 to TRBJ1-5; 9 bases align to TRBD1. CDR1 ENHRY and CDR2 SYGVKD come from the germline V gene. The CDR3 runs 14 residues. Germline trimming cut 4 bases from V and 3 bases from J; bases unmatched to any gene: 1. DNA for the CDR3: TGTGCCATCAGTGGGACAGGGGACAATCAGCCCCAGCATTTT. It encodes CAISGTGDNQPQHF.

The V call is TRBV7-9, the J call TRBJ2-7; weak D call: TRBD2 (5 bases). Germline CDR1 is SEHNR and CDR2 is FQNEAQ (reference sequence). This CDR3 is built from 14 residues. V was pared by 4 bases and J by 5 bases, with 15 bases between. The CDR3 loop is CASSSSGYRHEQYF. The CDR3 nucleotides are TGTGCCAGCAGCTCTTCGGGGTATCGACACGAGCAGTACTTC.

This sequence joins TRBV5-8 and TRBJ1-5; D uncertain. The V and J ends lost 0 bases and 7 bases respectively, with 8 bases between them. Germline assignment: CDR1 SGHTS and CDR2 YDEGEE. CDR3 length: 13 amino acids. CDR3 sequence (DNA): TGTGCCAGCAGCTTGGTCCGGGGACAGCCCCAGCATTTT. It yields the protein CASSLVRGQPQHF.

V gene TRBV6-5 combines with J gene TRBJ2-2; 7 positions match TRBD1. Germline CDR1 is MNHEY and CDR2 is SVGAGI. This CDR3 contains 14 residues. The J segment lost 0 bases and the V segment lost 7 bases, leaving 2 bases of the junction unmatched. Written as DNA, the CDR3 is TGTGCCAGCAAAGGGACAGCGAACACCGGGGAGCTGTTTTTT. It specifies CASKGTANTGELFF.

The V and J genes are TRBV27 and TRBJ1-5; D is uncertain. Germline CDR1 reads MNHEY; CDR2 reads SMNVEV (reference sequence). Trimming shortened V by 3 bases and J by 3 bases, and 6 bases separated the two germline ends. The CDR3 has 13 residues. This CDR3 is CASSFLYNQPQHF. The CDR3 DNA reads as TGTGCCAGCAGTTTTCTCTACAATCAGCCCCAGCATTTT.

This clone occurred a few times. As DNA, the CDR3 is TGTGCCAGCAGCCCGCGGGACAGAAGCACCGGGGAGCTGTTTTTT. It specifies CASSPRDRSTGELFF. V and J are TRBV7-8 and TRBJ2-2; the D gene is possibly TRBD1 (7 bases). Germline V lookup: CDR1 SGHVS, CDR2 FQNEAQ. This CDR3 is built from 15 residues. V was trimmed by 5 bases and J by 4 bases, leaving 14 bases between them. The whole variable domain, remainder taken from reference TRBV7-8 and TRBJ2-2, is GAGVSQSPRYKVAKRGQDVALRCDPISGHVSLFWYQQALGQGPEFLTYFQNEAQLDKSGLPSDRFFAERPEGSVSTLKIQRTQQEDSAVYLCASSPRDRSTGELFFGEGSRLTVL.

The chain combines TRBV7-2 with TRBJ1-4, with 9 bases fitting TRBD1. The trim removed 5 bases at V and 8 bases at J, leaving 6 bases unmatched. The germline V gene encodes CDR1 SGHTA and CDR2 FQGNSA. The CDR3 is 14 amino acids. The CDR3 sequence: CASSTQGAGEKLFF. CDR3 nucleotides: TGTGCCAGCAGCACACAGGGGGCTGGAGAAAAACTGTTTTTT.

This clone was detected only a few times. The chain couples TRBV30 to TRBJ1-4; TRBD1 agrees at 8 bases. The J segment lost 7 bases and the V segment lost 3 bases, leaving 13 bases of the junction unmatched. CDR1 GTSNPN and CDR2 SVGIG come from the germline V gene (reference sequence). The CDR3 covers 16 residues. Written as DNA, the CDR3 is TGTGCCTGGAGCACCGGATCGGGACAGGCGGCTGAAAAACTGTTTTTT. As protein: CAWSTGSGQAAEKLFF.

The gene calls are TRBV7-9 and TRBJ2-7; a weak D match, TRBD2 (5 bases). CDR3 length: 13 amino acids. Germline CDR1 reads SEHNR; CDR2 reads FQNEAQ (reference sequence). V shed 11 bases and J shed 3 bases, with 17 bases lying between them. The CDR3 sequence is CAGRAVSHYEQYF. The CDR3 coding sequence is TGTGCCGGGCGGGCAGTGTCTCACTACGAGCAGTACTTC.

The CDR3 DNA reads as TGTGCCAGCAGTGTCGGGACAGGAACTAACTATGGCTACACCTTC. Translation gives CASSVGTGTNYGYTF. The rearrangement joins TRBV27 to TRBJ1-2; the match to TRBD1 covers 8 bases. V lost 5 bases to trimming and J lost 0 bases; unmatched junction nucleotides: 5. CDR1 and CDR2 from the germline V gene are MNHEY and SMNVEV (reference sequence). CDR3 length: 15 amino acids.

This chain links TRBV19 with TRBJ2-1; D call uncertain. Trimming stripped 6 bases from V and 5 bases from J, with 8 bases between. Looked up from germline, CDR1 is LNHDA and CDR2 is SQIVND (reference sequence). The CDR3 consists of 12 residues. The CDR3 region has the DNA TGTGCCAGTAGCCACCAGGACAATGAGCAGTTCTTC. Its translation is CASSHQDNEQFF. Full variable domain (missing parts from reference TRBV19 and TRBJ2-1): DGGITQSPKYLFRKEGQNVTLSCEQNLNHDAMYWYRQDPGQGLRLIYYSQIVNDFQKGDIAEGYSVSREKKESFPLTVTSAQKNPTAFYLCASSHQDNEQFFGPGTRLTVL.

CDR3 sequence: CASTPQGDEKLFF. CDR3 bases: TGTGCCAGCACCCCCCAGGGGGACGAAAAACTGTTTTTT. The rearrangement uses TRBV5-6 and TRBJ1-4; 7 bases fit TRBD1. V was pared by 6 bases and J by 8 bases, with 7 bases of the junction left unmatched. The CDR3 loop spans 13 amino acids. Germline CDR1 is SGHDT and CDR2 is YYEEEE.